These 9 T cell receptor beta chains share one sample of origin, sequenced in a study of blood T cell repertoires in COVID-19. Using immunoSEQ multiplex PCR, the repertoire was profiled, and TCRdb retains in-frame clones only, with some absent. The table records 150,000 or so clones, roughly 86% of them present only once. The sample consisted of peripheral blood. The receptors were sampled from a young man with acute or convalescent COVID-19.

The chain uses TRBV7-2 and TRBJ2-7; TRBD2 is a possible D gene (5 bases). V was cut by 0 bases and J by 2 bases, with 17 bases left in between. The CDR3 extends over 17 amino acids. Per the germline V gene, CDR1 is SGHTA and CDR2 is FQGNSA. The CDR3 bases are TGTGCCAGCAGCTTAGCAGGGTGGAGGACTCTCCCCTACGAGCAGTACTTC. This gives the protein CASSLAGWRTLPYEQYF.

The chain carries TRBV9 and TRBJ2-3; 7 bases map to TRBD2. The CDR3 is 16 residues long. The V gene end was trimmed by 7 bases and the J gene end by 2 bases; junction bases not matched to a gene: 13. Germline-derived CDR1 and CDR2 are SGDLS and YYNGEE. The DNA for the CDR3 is TGTGCCAGCGGTGTCTTCCTCGGGGGGAACACAGATACGCAGTATTTT. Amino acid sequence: CASGVFLGGNTDTQYF.

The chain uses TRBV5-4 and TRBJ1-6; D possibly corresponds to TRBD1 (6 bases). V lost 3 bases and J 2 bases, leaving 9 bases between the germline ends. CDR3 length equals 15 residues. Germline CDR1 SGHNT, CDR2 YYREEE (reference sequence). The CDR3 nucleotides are TGTGCCAGCAGCTGGAAGGGGGCCTATAATTCACCCCTCCACTTT. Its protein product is CASSWKGAYNSPLHF.

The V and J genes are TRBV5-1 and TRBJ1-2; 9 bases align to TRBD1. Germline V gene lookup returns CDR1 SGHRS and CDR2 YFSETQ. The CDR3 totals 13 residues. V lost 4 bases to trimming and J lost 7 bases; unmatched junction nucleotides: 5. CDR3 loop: CASSLKQGAGYTF. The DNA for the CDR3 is TGCGCCAGCAGCCTGAAACAGGGGGCTGGCTACACCTTC.

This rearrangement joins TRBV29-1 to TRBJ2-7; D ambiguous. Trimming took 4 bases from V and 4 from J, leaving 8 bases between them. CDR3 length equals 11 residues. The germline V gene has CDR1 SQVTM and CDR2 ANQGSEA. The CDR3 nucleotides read TGCAGCGTTGGATCCAGGTACGAGCAGTACTTC. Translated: CSVGSRYEQYF.

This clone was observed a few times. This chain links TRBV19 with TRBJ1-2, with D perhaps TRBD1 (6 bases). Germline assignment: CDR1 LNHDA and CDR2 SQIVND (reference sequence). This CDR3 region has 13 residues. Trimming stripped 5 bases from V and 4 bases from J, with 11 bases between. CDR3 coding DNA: TGTGCCAGTAGTCCTTTGACAGGCTATGGCTACACCTTC. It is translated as CASSPLTGYGYTF.

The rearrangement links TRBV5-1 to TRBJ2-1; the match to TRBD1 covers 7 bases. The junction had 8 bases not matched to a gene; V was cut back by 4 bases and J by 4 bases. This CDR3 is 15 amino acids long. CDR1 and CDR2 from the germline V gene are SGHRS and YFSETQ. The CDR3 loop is CASSPQQGTYNEQFF. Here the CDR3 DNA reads TGCGCCAGCAGCCCGCAACAGGGGACGTACAATGAGCAGTTCTTC. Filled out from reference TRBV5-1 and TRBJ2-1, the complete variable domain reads KAGVTQTPRYLIKTRGQQVTLSCSPISGHRSVSWYQQTPGQGLQFLFEYFSETQRNKGNFPGRFSGRQFSNSRSEMNVSTLELGDSALYLCASSPQQGTYNEQFFGPGTRLTVL.

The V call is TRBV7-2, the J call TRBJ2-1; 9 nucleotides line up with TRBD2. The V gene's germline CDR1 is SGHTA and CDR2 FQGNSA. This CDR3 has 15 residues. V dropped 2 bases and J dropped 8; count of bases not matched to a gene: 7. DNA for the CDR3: TGTGCCAGCAGCTTACAGGCGGGGGGGCTCGATGAGCAGTTCTTC. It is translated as CASSLQAGGLDEQFF.

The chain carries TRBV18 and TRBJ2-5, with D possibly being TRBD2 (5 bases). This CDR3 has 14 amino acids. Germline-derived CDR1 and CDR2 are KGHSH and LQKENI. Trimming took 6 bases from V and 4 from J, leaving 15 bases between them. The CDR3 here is CASSELLAGETQYF. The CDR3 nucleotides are TGTGCCAGCTCCGAATTGCTGGCGGGAGAGACCCAGTACTTC.